In its sample, the clone carrying this TCR beta chain was seen many times. This sample is part of a study of human T cells and chemical hapten exposure. TCRdb analysed the RACE reads with MiXCR anew, one entry per CDR3 protein. The sample has some 91,000 distinct CDR3 sequences, roughly 12% seen once; the top ten hold approximately 2%. The sample's time point: patch test 1, 2 weeks after DPC sensitization. Treatment reported: therapeutic diphenylcyclopropenone sensitization with weekly scalp DPC. The CDR3 runs 15 residues. Trimming stripped 5 bases from V and 2 bases from J, with 16 bases between. The germline V gene encodes CDR1 MDHEN and CDR2 SYDVKM.

Material: whole blood, obtained in connection with sensitization to the hapten diphenylcyclopropenone (DPC). V gene TRBV28 combines with J gene TRBJ2-7; D might be TRBD1 (6 bases). The receptor was derived from a woman in her 40s with alopecia areata. Some clones in this sample may be carry-over from other donors' samples. In DNA, the CDR3 is TGTGCCAGCAGTCATACATCCAGGGGAGCCTACGAGCAGTACTTC. This translates into CASSHTSRGAYEQYF.